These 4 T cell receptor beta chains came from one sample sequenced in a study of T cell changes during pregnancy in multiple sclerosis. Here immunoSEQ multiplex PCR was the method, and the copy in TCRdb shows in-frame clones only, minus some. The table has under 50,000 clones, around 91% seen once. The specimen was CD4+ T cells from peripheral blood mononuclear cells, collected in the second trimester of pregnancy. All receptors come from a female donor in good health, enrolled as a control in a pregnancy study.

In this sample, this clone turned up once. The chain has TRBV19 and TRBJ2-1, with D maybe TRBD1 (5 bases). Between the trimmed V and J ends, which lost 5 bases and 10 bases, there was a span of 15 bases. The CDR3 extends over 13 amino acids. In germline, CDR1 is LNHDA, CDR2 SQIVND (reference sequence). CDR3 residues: CASSPRSAGEQFF. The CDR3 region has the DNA TGTGCCAGTAGTCCCCGAAGTGCAGGGGAGCAGTTCTTC.

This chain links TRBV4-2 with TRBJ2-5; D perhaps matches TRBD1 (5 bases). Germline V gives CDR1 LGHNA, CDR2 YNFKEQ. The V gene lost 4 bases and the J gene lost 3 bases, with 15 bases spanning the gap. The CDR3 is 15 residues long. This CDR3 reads CASSPLGAVKETQYF. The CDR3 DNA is TGTGCCAGCAGCCCTCTTGGGGCCGTAAAAGAGACCCAGTACTTC.

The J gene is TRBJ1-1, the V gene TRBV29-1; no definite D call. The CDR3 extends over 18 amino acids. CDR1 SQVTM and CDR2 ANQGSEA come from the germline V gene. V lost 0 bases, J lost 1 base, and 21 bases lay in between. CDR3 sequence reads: CSVEDSRTAQLKNTEAFF. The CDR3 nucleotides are TGCAGCGTTGAAGATTCACGAACAGCCCAGCTCAAGAACACTGAAGCTTTCTTT.

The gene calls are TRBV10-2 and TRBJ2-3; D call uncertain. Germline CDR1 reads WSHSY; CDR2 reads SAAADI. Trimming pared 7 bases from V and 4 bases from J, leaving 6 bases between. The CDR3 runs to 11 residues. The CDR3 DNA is TGCGCCAGCAATTCGGCAGATACGCAGTATTTT. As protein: CASNSADTQYF.